This T cell receptor beta chain was identified in a study of control samples from healthy donors and cancer patients. Assay used: immunoSEQ multiplex PCR; TCRdb lists only in-frame clones, some missing. Of about 85,000 clones listed, about 89% are singletons. This CDR3 has 13 residues. V dropped 4 bases and J dropped 7; count of bases not matched to a gene: 4. Germline CDR1 reads LGHDT; CDR2 reads YNNKEL (reference sequence). The V call is TRBV3-1 (or the pseudogene TRBV3-2), the J call TRBJ2-1, with 7 bases matching TRBD2. The receptor's source is a woman aged 60 to 75 in good health. The sequenced sample consisted of blood. CDR3 amino acids: CASSRASGNEQFF. The DNA of the CDR3 is TGTGCCAGCAGCCGGGCTAGCGGAAATGAGCAGTTCTTC.